The 14 T cell receptor beta chains in this list originate from one sample, sequenced in a study of T cell changes during pregnancy in multiple sclerosis. Using immunoSEQ multiplex PCR, the repertoire was profiled, and TCRdb retains in-frame clones only, with some absent. The table includes tens of thousands of clones, roughly 92% detected once. The sequences come from peripheral blood, collected after pregnancy. These TCRs come from a female donor in good health, enrolled as a control in a pregnancy study.

The genes are TRBV7-9 and TRBJ2-1; 10 nucleotides align to TRBD2. Germline trimming cut 5 bases from V and 7 bases from J; bases unmatched to any gene: 11. The CDR3 loop spans 16 amino acids. In germline, CDR1 is SEHNR, CDR2 FQNEAQ (reference sequence). The CDR3 region is CASSDATGLARNEQFF. The CDR3 DNA is TGTGCCAGCAGCGACGCGACGGGACTAGCGAGGAATGAGCAGTTCTTC.

The chain has TRBV5-4 and TRBJ1-1, with D perhaps TRBD1 (5 bases). This CDR3 comprises 12 residues. CDR1 and CDR2 (germline): SGHNT, YYREEE (reference sequence). The ends were cut back, 3 bases at V and 4 bases at J, with 7 bases in the middle. CDR3 residues: CASSSTVTEAFF. CDR3 nucleotide sequence: TGTGCCAGCAGCTCGACAGTCACTGAAGCTTTCTTT.

This chain uses TRBV9 with TRBJ1-6; D ambiguous. The CDR3 has 14 amino acids. V lost 2 bases, J lost 6 bases, and 9 bases lay in between. CDR1 is SGDLS, CDR2 YYNGEE, per germline. This chain's CDR3 is CASSVSQVNSPLHF. In DNA form, the CDR3 reads TGTGCCAGCAGCGTTTCTCAGGTTAATTCACCCCTCCACTTT.

Comments on this clone: At one end the junction does not follow the germline gene, possibly because of a read error. The chain links TRBV20-1 to TRBJ2-7, with D possibly TRBD2 on 6 matching bases. CDR1 and CDR2 (germline): DFQATT, SNEGSKA (reference sequence). This CDR3 is 10 amino acids long. The CDR3, as DNA: TGCAGTGCTAGTGGGGACCAGGAGGGGTTC. Protein: CSASGDQEGF.

This clone was seen only a few times. The J gene is TRBJ1-6, the V gene TRBV7-9; 8 bases map to TRBD1. Germline assignment: CDR1 SEHNR and CDR2 FQNEAQ (reference sequence). The CDR3 covers 14 residues. The V and J ends lost 5 bases and 7 bases, in that order; junction bases with no gene match: 4. CDR3 in amino acids: CASSETGDNSPLHF. For the CDR3, the DNA is TGTGCCAGCAGCGAGACAGGGGACAATTCACCCCTCCACTTT.

The genes are TRBV30 and TRBJ1-1; D uncertain. The germline V and J ends were trimmed by 2 bases and 7 bases, with 8 bases remaining between them. Germline assignment: CDR1 GTSNPN and CDR2 SVGIG (reference sequence). The CDR3 is 11 residues long. The CDR3 DNA reads TGTGCCTGGAGTCTCGGGAGTGAAGCTTTCTTT. Translated, it gives CAWSLGSEAFF.

This sequence joins TRBV18 and TRBJ2-1, with 9 nucleotides matching TRBD1. The CDR3 is 15 amino acids. V was clipped by 3 bases and J by 3 bases; unmatched bases: 3. CDR1 is KGHSH and CDR2 is LQKENI in the germline V gene. The DNA of the CDR3 is TGTGCCAGCTCACCTCGGGACAGGGACTACAATGAGCAGTTCTTC. Encoded protein: CASSPRDRDYNEQFF.

The chain carries TRBV5-4 and TRBJ2-1; no definite D call. This CDR3 contains 15 residues. Germline CDR1 is SGHNT and CDR2 is YYREEE (reference sequence). The V end lost 3 bases, the J end lost 0 bases, and 10 bases lay between the germline ends. The CDR3 region is CASSSQLSSYNEQFF. The CDR3 DNA follows: TGTGCCAGCAGCTCCCAATTGAGCTCCTACAATGAGCAGTTCTTC.

The chain links TRBV7-9 to TRBJ2-3, with 11 bases that match TRBD2. The CDR3 spans 15 residues. The V gene end was trimmed by 4 bases and the J gene end by 4 bases; junction bases not matched to a gene: 4. The germline V gene encodes CDR1 SEHNR and CDR2 FQNEAQ (reference sequence). The chain's CDR3 is CASSSTGLAADTQYF. For the CDR3, the DNA is TGTGCCAGCAGCTCAACGGGACTAGCGGCAGATACGCAGTATTTT.

The V gene is TRBV19, the J gene TRBJ1-5; D is unclear. The CDR3 extends over 15 amino acids. The V end was cut by 3 bases, the J end by 5 bases, with 14 bases between. Germline-derived CDR1 and CDR2 are LNHDA and SQIVND (reference sequence). The CDR3 spells CASSMGSGGYQPQHF. For the CDR3, the DNA is TGTGCCAGTAGTATGGGATCCGGAGGGTATCAGCCCCAGCATTTT.

In its sample, this clone was seen once. This rearrangement joins TRBV27 to TRBJ1-4, with TRBD1 as a possible D gene (5 bases). CDR1 and CDR2 (germline): MNHEY, SMNVEV (reference sequence). With 6 bases removed from V and 7 bases from J, the gap between germline ends came to 21 bases. There are 16 residues in the CDR3. Written as DNA, the CDR3 is TGTGCCAGCAGCCCTAGGGGCAGGGTCCCAGGTGAAAAACTGTTTTTT. It yields the protein CASSPRGRVPGEKLFF.

J is TRBJ1-1 and V is TRBV29-1, with D uncertain. Trimming stripped 2 bases from V and 6 bases from J, with 10 bases between. Germline loops: CDR1 SQVTM, CDR2 ANQGSEA. This CDR3 region has 12 residues. The CDR3 sequence is CSVERGWAEAFF. DNA of the CDR3: TGCAGCGTTGAACGGGGTTGGGCTGAAGCTTTCTTT. Filled out from reference TRBV29-1 and TRBJ1-1, the complete variable domain reads SAVISQKPSRDICQRGTSLTIQCQVDSQVTMMFWYRQQPGQSLTLIATANQGSEATYESGFVIDKFPISRPNLTFSTLTVSNMSPEDSSIYLCSVERGWAEAFFGQGTRLTVV.

The chain combines TRBV28 with TRBJ2-1; 8 bases agree with TRBD1. V was pared by 3 bases and J by 4 bases, with 5 bases of the junction left unmatched. Per the germline V gene, CDR1 is MDHEN and CDR2 is SYDVKM. This CDR3 has 15 residues. The CDR3 region has the DNA TGTGCCAGCAGTTTTCGTAGGACAGGGTACAATGAGCAGTTCTTC. This translates into CASSFRRTGYNEQFF.

The genes are TRBV15 and TRBJ2-7, with D possibly being TRBD1 (5 bases). Germline V gene data show CDR1 as LNHNV and CDR2 as YYDKDF (reference sequence). The CDR3 loop spans 14 amino acids. The germline V and J ends were trimmed by 3 bases and 1 base, with 10 bases remaining between them. CDR3 sequence: CATSSTGRSYEQYF. The CDR3 DNA sequence: TGTGCCACCAGCAGTACAGGTCGATCCTACGAGCAGTACTTC.